Detailed here is one TCR beta chain. This record belongs to a study of blood T cell repertoires in COVID-19. Background on the study: COVID-19 samples from acute and convalescent phases originated in the United States, Italy and Spain.

This CDR3 is 16 amino acids long. Unmatched junction bases numbered 9, after V lost 5 bases and J lost 1 base. The germline V gene encodes CDR1 SGHNT and CDR2 YENEEA. Using immunoSEQ multiplex PCR, the repertoire was profiled, and TCRdb retains in-frame clones only, with some absent. The table shows roughly 250,000 clones, with approximately 84% occurring only once. The sequenced sample was PBMCs or T cells enriched from blood (not recorded which). The TCR originated in a woman aged 40 to 50 with acute COVID-19. The V call is TRBV11-3, the J call TRBJ2-7; TRBD1 agrees at 9 bases. CDR3 sequence: CASSIRQGVFSYEQYF. In DNA, the CDR3 is TGTGCCAGCAGCATACGACAGGGGGTTTTTTCCTACGAGCAGTACTTC.